This is a list of T cell receptor beta chains from one sample in a study of T cell changes during pregnancy in multiple sclerosis. Libraries were prepared by immunoSEQ multiplex PCR; TCRdb keeps only in-frame clonotypes and omits some of them. The table includes 130,000 or so clones, around 95% detected once. Specimen: peripheral blood, collected after pregnancy. The receptors stem from a female donor with multiple sclerosis, enrolled in a pregnancy study. The CDR3 runs from the conserved cysteine through the conserved F or W. The order of the fields is D gene, V gene, clone size, J gene, CDR3 DNA, CDR3 protein. A D gene is named only where the DNA matches it firmly. Expanded clones get a size class; other rows say once, few or many, or leave the size out.

d_call: .
v_call: TRBV4-2
clone_size: .
j_call: TRBJ2-5
cdr3_nt: TGTGCCAGCAGCCAAGGGCGGGCTGGAGGGCAAAGTAGAGAGACCCAGTACTTC
cdr3_aa: CASSQGRAGGQSRETQYF

d_call: .
v_call: TRBV7-2
clone_size: .
j_call: TRBJ1-3
cdr3_nt: TGTGCCAGCTCCCAAGACCAGGGGTTTGGAAACACCATATATTTT
cdr3_aa: CASSQDQGFGNTIYF

d_call: .
v_call: TRBV5-4
clone_size: .
j_call: TRBJ2-1
cdr3_nt: TGTGCCAGCAGCTTAGGAGAGACAGTCCATGAGCAGTTCTTC
cdr3_aa: CASSLGETVHEQFF

d_call: TRBD1
v_call: TRBV29-1
clone_size: once
j_call: TRBJ2-4
cdr3_nt: TGCAGCGTTGAAGATCGAGGACAGGCCCTAGCCAAAAACATTCAGTACTTC
cdr3_aa: CSVEDRGQALAKNIQYF

d_call: TRBD2
v_call: TRBV23-1
clone_size: .
j_call: TRBJ2-7
cdr3_nt: TGCGCCAGCAGTCAAAGGATAGCGGGAGGTTCCTACGAGCAGTACTTC
cdr3_aa: CASSQRIAGGSYEQYF

d_call: .
v_call: TRBV4-1
clone_size: .
j_call: TRBJ1-1
cdr3_nt: TGCGCCAGCAGCCAAAACAGGGAGAACACTGAAGCTTTCTTT
cdr3_aa: CASSQNRENTEAFF

d_call: TRBD1
v_call: TRBV12-5
clone_size: .
j_call: TRBJ2-3
cdr3_nt: TGTGCTAGTGGTTCGACAGGGGCTAGCACAGATACGCAGTATTTT
cdr3_aa: CASGSTGASTDTQYF

d_call: TRBD1
v_call: TRBV2
clone_size: .
j_call: TRBJ2-1
cdr3_nt: TGTGCCAGCAGTGAAAGAGGCCGCAGGGGGAATGAGCAGTTCTTC
cdr3_aa: CASSERGRRGNEQFF

d_call: .
v_call: TRBV5-6
clone_size: .
j_call: TRBJ2-5
cdr3_nt: TGTGCCAGCAGCTACAGGGTTCAAGAGACCCAGTACTTC
cdr3_aa: CASSYRVQETQYF

d_call: .
v_call: TRBV6-5
clone_size: .
j_call: TRBJ1-3
cdr3_nt: TGTGCCAGCAGTTCCACTCGAGGTGGCTCTGGAAACACCATATATTTT
cdr3_aa: CASSSTRGGSGNTIYF

d_call: TRBD2
v_call: TRBV6-5
clone_size: .
j_call: TRBJ2-7
cdr3_nt: TGTGCCAGCAGTAAACTAGCGGGAAGGGACGAGCAGTACTTC
cdr3_aa: CASSKLAGRDEQYF

d_call: TRBD2
v_call: TRBV19
clone_size: .
j_call: TRBJ2-7
cdr3_nt: TGTGCCAGTAGTATAAGCGGGAACTCCTACGAGCAGTACTTC
cdr3_aa: CASSISGNSYEQYF

d_call: .
v_call: TRBV9
clone_size: .
j_call: TRBJ1-1
cdr3_nt: TGTGCCAGCAGCGTAGGTCGAGGGACTGAAGCTTTCTTT
cdr3_aa: CASSVGRGTEAFF

d_call: .
v_call: TRBV4-2
clone_size: .
j_call: TRBJ1-3
cdr3_nt: TGTGCCAGCAGCCAAGGTACAGGGCTCGACTCTGGAAACACCATATATTTT
cdr3_aa: CASSQGTGLDSGNTIYF

d_call: .
v_call: TRBV25-1
clone_size: .
j_call: TRBJ1-3
cdr3_nt: TGTGCCAGCAGCTGGGCAGGGGTAGGGGACACCATATATTTT
cdr3_aa: CASSWAGVGDTIYF

d_call: TRBD2
v_call: TRBV18
clone_size: .
j_call: TRBJ2-1
cdr3_nt: TGTGCCAGCTCACCGGGACTAGCGGTCGATGAGCAGTTCTTC
cdr3_aa: CASSPGLAVDEQFF

d_call: .
v_call: TRBV7-7
clone_size: .
j_call: TRBJ2-7
cdr3_nt: TGTGCTAGCAGCCCAGGGGTTGAACGCGAGCAGTACTTC
cdr3_aa: CASSPGVEREQYF

d_call: .
v_call: TRBV14
clone_size: once
j_call: TRBJ2-3
cdr3_nt: TGTGCCAGCAGCCAACAGGGGATGCCTACAGATACGCAGTATTTT
cdr3_aa: CASSQQGMPTDTQYF

d_call: .
v_call: TRBV11-2
clone_size: .
j_call: TRBJ2-7
cdr3_nt: TGTGCCAGCAGCGACATAATGTACGAGCAGTACTTC
cdr3_aa: CASSDIMYEQYF

d_call: .
v_call: TRBV7-2
clone_size: .
j_call: TRBJ2-7
cdr3_nt: TGTGCCAGCAGCTTATCCGGGATTAATTACGAGCAGTACTTC
cdr3_aa: CASSLSGINYEQYF

d_call: TRBD2
v_call: TRBV6-5
clone_size: .
j_call: TRBJ2-7
cdr3_nt: TGTGCCAGCAGGGCTAGCGGGGCAGGAGGGCAGTACTTC
cdr3_aa: CASRASGAGGQYF

d_call: .
v_call: TRBV7-3
clone_size: .
j_call: TRBJ2-1
cdr3_nt: TGTGCCAGCAGCTTAACCCCTAGCAGCTCTTTTGGCAATGAGCAGTTCTTC
cdr3_aa: CASSLTPSSSFGNEQFF